The source of this TCR beta chain is a study of control samples from healthy donors and cancer patients. Sequencing was performed with immunoSEQ multiplex PCR; in TCRdb, only in-frame clones are kept and a portion is missing. The table lists about 140,000 clones, approximately 92% of them singletons. This clone was recorded only once. Germline CDR1 and CDR2: MNHEY and SVGAGI. Trimming pared 3 bases from V and 5 bases from J, leaving 10 bases between. The CDR3 covers 13 residues. The receptor's source is a young man in good health. The specimen sequenced was blood. The chain is built from TRBV6-5 and TRBJ1-1, with TRBD1 as a possible D gene (5 bases). The CDR3 loop reads CASSYGGWTEAFF. CDR3 DNA: TGTGCCAGCAGTTATGGGGGTTGGACTGAAGCTTTCTTT.